These T cell receptor beta chains were read from a single sample in a study of cytomegalovirus exposure and HLA in healthy donors. Data came from immunoSEQ multiplex PCR; TCRdb stores just in-frame clones and leaves some out. The sample consists of over 150,000 clones, under 90% of them appearing once. The sample comprised PBMCs. Source of these receptors: a young man in good health and CMV-seropositive. CDR3s include the opening cysteine and the closing phenylalanine or tryptophan. A D gene is named only where the DNA matches it firmly. Size is omitted from some rows. Given values are once, few, many or a class for expanded clones.

V,D,size,J,CDR3,DNA
TRBV6-5,TRBD1,.,TRBJ1-2,CASSSGTGGGYTF,TGTGCCAGCAGCTCCGGGACAGGGGGTGGCTACACCTTC
TRBV19,TRBD2,.,TRBJ2-7,CASSITSGDLYEQYF,TGTGCCAGTAGTATTACGAGCGGGGATCTCTACGAGCAGTACTTC
TRBV11-3,.,.,TRBJ2-7,CASSSLPQGEQYF,TGTGCCAGCAGCTCTTTGCCTCAGGGCGAGCAGTACTTC
TRBV5-4,.,.,TRBJ2-5,CASSLGQGQETQYF,TGTGCCAGCAGCCTGGGGCAGGGTCAAGAGACCCAGTACTTC
TRBV7-7,TRBD2,.,TRBJ2-2,CASSLVAGGTGELFF,TGTGCCAGCAGCTTAGTGGCGGGAGGCACCGGGGAGCTGTTTTTT
TRBV19,.,few,TRBJ2-5,CASSNAGAETQYF,TGTGCCAGTAGTAATGCAGGGGCAGAGACCCAGTACTTC
TRBV4-1,TRBD2,.,TRBJ2-2,CASSQGRAGGPTGELFF,TGCGCCAGCAGCCAAGGTCGGGCGGGAGGGCCCACCGGGGAGCTGTTTTTT
TRBV19,TRBD2,few,TRBJ2-7,CASATGGGEQYF,TGTGCCAGTGCCACGGGGGGGGGCGAGCAGTACTTC
TRBV30,.,few,TRBJ2-2,CAWSPVYTGELFF,TGTGCCTGGAGCCCCGTTTACACCGGGGAGCTGTTTTTT
TRBV28,TRBD1,.,TRBJ1-5,CASSLGRGPNQPQHF,TGTGCCAGCAGTTTGGGCAGGGGGCCCAATCAGCCCCAGCATTTT
TRBV4-1,.,once,TRBJ2-5,CASSHGAYQYF,TGCGCCAGCAGCCACGGAGCGTACCAGTACTTC
TRBV7-9,.,.,TRBJ2-7,CASSLDRRAYEQYF,TGTGCCAGCAGCTTGGACAGAAGAGCCTACGAGCAGTACTTC
TRBV7-3,TRBD1,.,TRBJ2-1,CASSRRGGTGLNEQFF,TGTGCCAGCAGCCGAAGAGGGGGCACCGGGCTCAATGAGCAGTTCTTC
TRBV6-1,TRBD2,.,TRBJ2-5,CASSERGVGETQYF,TGTGCCAGCAGTGAGCGGGGGGTCGGTGAGACCCAGTACTTC
TRBV11-3,.,.,TRBJ1-1,CASSPRLQGSEAFF,TGTGCCAGCAGCCCACGCCTACAGGGATCCGAAGCTTTCTTT
TRBV9,.,.,TRBJ1-5,CASSVGAEDYNQPQHF,TGTGCCAGCAGCGTAGGGGCGGAGGATTACAATCAGCCCCAGCATTTT
TRBV6-1,TRBD2,few,TRBJ2-6,CASSGLAGSGANVLTF,TGTGCCAGCAGTGGACTAGCGGGCTCTGGGGCCAACGTCCTGACTTTC
TRBV5-1,.,.,TRBJ1-2,CASSYRVGDYGYTF,TGCGCCAGCAGCTACAGGGTAGGGGACTATGGCTACACCTTC
TRBV10-3,.,.,TRBJ2-3,CAIRAHSTDTQYF,TGTGCCATCAGGGCCCATAGCACAGATACGCAGTATTTT
TRBV27,.,.,TRBJ2-7,CASSFRGAYEQYF,TGTGCCAGCAGTTTCAGGGGAGCCTACGAGCAGTACTTC
TRBV7-9,.,.,TRBJ1-2,CASSLTIGRGLKNGYTF,TGTGCCAGCAGCCTGACGATAGGGCGGGGTTTGAAAAATGGCTACACCTTC
TRBV5-1,.,.,TRBJ2-3,CASSPGGAGGTDTQYF,TGCGCCAGCAGCCCTGGAGGGGCAGGTGGCACAGATACGCAGTATTTT
TRBV4-1,TRBD2,once,TRBJ2-5,CASSQDLGLAGVSSETQYF,TGCGCCAGCAGCCAAGATCTAGGACTAGCGGGAGTAAGTTCGGAGACCCAGTACTTC
TRBV6-6,TRBD1,.,TRBJ1-5,CASSLDRGNQPQHF,TGTGCCAGCAGCCTAGACAGGGGTAATCAGCCCCAGCATTTT
TRBV29-1,TRBD1,.,TRBJ1-2,CSVNGQGISYTF,TGCAGCGTCAATGGACAGGGGATAAGCTACACCTTC
TRBV5-3,.,.,TRBJ1-2,CARSWSSGGYGYTF,TGTGCCAGAAGCTGGTCCTCGGGGGGGTATGGCTACACCTTC
TRBV30,.,.,TRBJ1-1,CAWSTNWGTPLNTEAFF,TGTGCCTGGAGTACTAATTGGGGGACACCCTTGAACACTGAAGCTTTCTTT
TRBV6-5,.,.,TRBJ2-1,CASSYSSFVSGQFF,TGTGCCAGCAGTTACTCGAGTTTTGTATCTGGGCAGTTCTTC
TRBV6-5,.,once,TRBJ2-7,CVSSYFPGSYEQYF,TGTGTCAGCAGTTACTTCCCGGGCTCCTACGAGCAGTACTTC
TRBV7-6,TRBD2,.,TRBJ2-1,CASSPRLASNTEQFF,TGTGCCAGCAGCCCCAGACTAGCTTCTAATACTGAGCAGTTCTTC
TRBV5-1,TRBD2,.,TRBJ2-3,CASSLRLAGISTDTQYF,TGCGCCAGCAGCTTGAGACTAGCGGGAATAAGCACAGATACGCAGTATTTT